This TCR beta chain was captured by sequencing in a study of PD-L1 blockade in urothelial cancer. Looking at the study overall: The median number of T cells present in blood samples was 140,000 to 150,000.

Study-wide points: Tumor-associated TCR clones expanded more in blood at 3 weeks in patients with durable benefit.

Germline V gene data show CDR1 as WNHNN and CDR2 as SYGVQD (reference sequence). Trimming took 2 bases from V and 0 from J, leaving 12 bases between them. This CDR3 comprises 16 residues. Each PCR reaction had synthetic TCR analog templates spiked into it. Produced via immunoSEQ multiplex PCR; TCRdb's table is partial and in-frame only. The sample carries 100,000 to 150,000 clones, about 82% recorded once. To note about this clone: The antigen is unknown.

Regarding time point: peripheral blood 6 weeks after treatment start. The source is a man in his fifties with urothelial cancer. This sequence joins TRBV10-1 and TRBJ2-3, with D maybe TRBD1 (5 bases). This specimen consisted of PBMCs, obtained around atezolizumab (anti-PD-L1) treatment. The CDR3 sequence is CASSETGYPSTDTQYF. The CDR3 nucleotides read TGCGCCAGCAGTGAGACAGGATATCCTAGCACAGATACGCAGTATTTT.